This entry describes one T cell receptor beta chain. V lost 5 bases and J lost 4, with 12 bases in between. The CDR3 contains 13 residues. Germline assignment: CDR1 ENHRY and CDR2 SYGVKD. This entry is derived from a study of blood T cell repertoires in COVID-19. Study context: PBMCs, B-cell-depleted T cells, or T cells provided the cDNA or gDNA that made up the material.

Method: immunoSEQ multiplex PCR; TCRdb's copy keeps in-frame clones and lacks some. This sample has 65,000 to 95,000 clones; 85% to 90% occur once, and the top ten carry 4.6%. The sample was peripheral blood. J is TRBJ2-7 and V is TRBV10-3, with a possible D match to TRBD1 (6 bases). This receptor was taken from a man aged 45-60 years with active COVID-19. The CDR3 coding sequence is TGTGCCATCAGTCCGGGACAAAGATACGAGCAGTACTTC. Its translation is CAISPGQRYEQYF.